This TCR beta chain was observed in a study of T cells in Graves' hyperthyroidism and ophthalmopathy (dated by TCRdb to between 2018 and 2021). Broadly, across the study: Peripheral blood was collected at initial diagnosis, before any treatment. TCR V-J signatures able to tell the groups apart were searched for in a discovery cohort of 95 to 100 patients, of whom roughly 42 had Graves' ophthalmopathy and about 60 had stable Graves' hyperthyroidism. An independent validation cohort of 18 to 20 hyperthyroidism patients and 17 patients who later progressed to ophthalmopathy tested prospective prediction of ophthalmopathy. For training and testing, the 100 patients in the discovery cohort were randomly divided in a 7:3 ratio. The study also compared thyroid tissue and blood T-cell repertoires from more than five Graves' hyperthyroidism patients. Once sampling was done, hyperthyroidism patients were given methimazole at a starting dose of 30 mg daily, whereas ophthalmopathy patients were given high-dose intravenous methylprednisolone. The paper reports TCR Vbeta CDR3 sequencing of roughly 140 peripheral blood samples: under 45 ophthalmopathy, around 80 hyperthyroidism and around 17 progressor patients.

Ophthalmopathy patients had moderately to severely active disease, with a Clinical Activity Score of 3 or more, a NOSPECS grade of 4 or more, and a disease duration of less than 3 months. Patients with uncontrolled infections, other autoimmune diseases, pregnancy or lactation were excluded. Diagnoses were based on clinical symptoms, serum thyroxine and TRAb, thyroid ultrasound and orbital computed tomography. Ficoll-Paque density gradient centrifugation was used to isolate PBMCs from around 10 ml of fresh peripheral blood. Total RNA was extracted using Trizol reagent, and RNA quality was assessed on an Agilent 2100 Bioanalyzer. The TCR beta CDR3 regions were amplified from the RNA transcripts. A first-round RT-PCR of the TCR CDR3 used the HTBI primer set with the Qiagen OneStep RT-PCR kit. The libraries were constructed in a second round of multiplex PCR and then size-selected and purified. The libraries were sequenced on an Illumina HiSeq2000 using paired-end 100 bp reads. The original methods were these. Raw data were processed with SOAPnuke, discarding reads with adapters, uncalled bases, mean Phred below 15, or no exact constant-primer or identifier match. COPE v1.2.5 was used to merge the high-quality paired reads, and each unique nucleotide sequence was defined as a clonotype. Clonotypes were aligned to IMGT TRBV, TRBD and TRBJ reference segments using MiTCR v1.1. The analysis included only V-J combinations with a frequency above 0.0001, which together covered roughly 99% of the repertoires. The TCS score was defined as F50 (clonal expansion) divided by E x V (chaos), with BLOSUM62-based TCRdist calculated between CDR3 peptides within each V-J. Welch's t-statistics and random forest reduced around 550 V-J features to 10 to 15, which were used in a naive Bayes classifier (R e1071). TCRdb reworked the public reads: Q25 trimming with fastp, MiXCR clone assembly, productive beta chains retained. Rows are unified per CDR3 protein, each entry keeping the most common DNA and genes. These V and J calls originate from TCRdb's pipeline instead of the authors' own analysis. Present in this sample are more than 350,000 distinct CDR3 sequences, around 15% of which were seen just once. The leading ten clones occupy approximately 20% of the sample.

The CDR3 starts with the cysteine, ends with the phenylalanine, and has 16 residues. Just CDR3 DNA is preserved here, 48 bases in frame from base 1. The junction shows trimming of 5 bases on V and 4 bases on J, plus 22 bases between the germline ends. The germline V gene encodes CDR1 SQVTM and CDR2 ANQGSEA. This clonotype was seen many times. Its binding antigen is unknown. Base quality data are lacking; no much larger clone is found one base away. What the authors observed across the whole study: Sample size was not statistically predetermined, and blinding of investigators to group allocation was not performed. Most expanded thyroid clonotypes (frequency above 0.001) were also detected in blood, a finding suggesting that blood repertoires may reflect thyroid immune responses. In validation, progression to ophthalmopathy was predicted by the model with 70.59% sensitivity and 72.22% specificity, a median of approximately 6.5 months before onset. In cross-validation, a model built on a 13 V-J signature told ophthalmopathy apart from stable hyperthyroidism with approximately 90% sensitivity and around 83% specificity, and in testing the same model reached 80%/75%.

The sequencing sample was made of blood. In this chain, TRBV29-1 is recombined with TRBJ2-3, with a weak D call of TRBD1 (6 bases match). The clonotype originates from a woman between 55 and 75 years old with Graves' ophthalmopathy. The CDR3 amino acid sequence is: CSVTERGTFVPDTQYF. The DNA is as follows: TGCAGCGTTACCGAAAGAGGGACATTCGTCCCAGATACGCAGTATTTT.